This T cell receptor (beta chain) was recorded in a study of T cell responses to AZD1222 COVID-19 vaccine. General study points: Spike-specific TCRs gained breadth and depth after people received two AZD1222 doses.

Comments on this clone: Its cognate antigen is unknown.

With 3 bases clipped from V and 5 bases from J, the junction kept 8 bases outside the gene matches. Germline lookup yields CDR1 MDHEN and CDR2 SYDVKM. CDR3 length: 15 amino acids. The protocol was immunoSEQ multiplex PCR, while the TCRdb copy is restricted to in-frame clones and leaves out a portion. The profile shows more than 70,000 clones, roughly 85% of them singletons. This clonotype was obtained from an adult in good health. The chain is built from TRBV28 and TRBJ1-2, with TRBD1 matching over 8 bases. Sequenced here: peripheral blood, sampled on day 0 of AZD1222 vaccination. Written as DNA, the CDR3 is TGTGCCAGCAGTTTCCCAGGGGGCGAATGGTATGGCTACACCTTC. The encoded protein is CASSFPGGEWYGYTF.